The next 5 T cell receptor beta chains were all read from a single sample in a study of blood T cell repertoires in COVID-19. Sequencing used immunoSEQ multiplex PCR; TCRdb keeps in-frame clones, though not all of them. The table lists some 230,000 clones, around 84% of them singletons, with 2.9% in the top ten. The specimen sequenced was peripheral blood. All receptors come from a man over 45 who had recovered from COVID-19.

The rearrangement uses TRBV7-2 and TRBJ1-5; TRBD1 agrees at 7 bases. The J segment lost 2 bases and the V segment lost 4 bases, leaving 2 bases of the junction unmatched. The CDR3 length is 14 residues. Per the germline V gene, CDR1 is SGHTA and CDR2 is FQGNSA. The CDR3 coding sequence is TGTGCCAGCAGCTCTCAGGGGGGCAATCAGCCCCAGCATTTT. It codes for CASSSQGGNQPQHF.

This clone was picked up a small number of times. The chain's CDR3 is CASSLGTSGTYEQYF. For the CDR3, the DNA is TGTGCCAGCAGCCTGGGGACTAGCGGAACCTACGAGCAGTACTTC. J is TRBJ2-7 and V is TRBV3-1 (or the pseudogene TRBV3-2), with TRBD2 identical over 11 bases. Germline loops: CDR1 LGHDT, CDR2 YNNKEL (reference sequence). With V trimmed by 4 bases and J by 2 bases, 4 bases remained unmatched. There are 15 residues in the CDR3.

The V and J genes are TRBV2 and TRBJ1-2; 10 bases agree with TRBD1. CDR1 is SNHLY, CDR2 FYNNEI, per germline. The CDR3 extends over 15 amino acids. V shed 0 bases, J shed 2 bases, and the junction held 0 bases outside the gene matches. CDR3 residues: CASSEAGQGNYGYTF. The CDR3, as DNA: TGTGCCAGCAGTGAAGCGGGACAGGGGAACTATGGCTACACCTTC.

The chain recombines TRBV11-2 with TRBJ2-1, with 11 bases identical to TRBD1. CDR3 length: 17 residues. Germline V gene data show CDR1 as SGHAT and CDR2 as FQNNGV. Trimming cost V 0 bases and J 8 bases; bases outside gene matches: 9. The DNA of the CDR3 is TGTGCCAGCAGCTTAGATCTCCCGGACAGGGGGCACTATGAGCAGTTCTTC. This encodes CASSLDLPDRGHYEQFF.

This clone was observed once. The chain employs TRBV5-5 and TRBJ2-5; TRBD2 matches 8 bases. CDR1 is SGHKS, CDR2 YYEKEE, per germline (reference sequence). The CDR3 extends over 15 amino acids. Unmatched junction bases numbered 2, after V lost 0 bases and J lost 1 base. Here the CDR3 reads CASSLAGGGQETQYF. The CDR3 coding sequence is TGTGCCAGCAGCTTGGCGGGGGGGGGCCAAGAGACCCAGTACTTC.